The 4 T cell receptor beta chains below were found in one sample sequenced in a study of blood T cell repertoires in COVID-19. Clones were sequenced by immunoSEQ multiplex PCR, and TCRdb holds only the in-frame ones, with some missing. The sample records hundreds of thousands of clones, roughly four fifths being singletons. The specimen sequenced was peripheral blood. The origin of the receptors is an elderly woman with COVID-19, enrolled during active disease.

J is TRBJ2-3 and V is TRBV18; D remains unclear. V shed 6 bases and J shed 4 bases, with 5 bases lying between them. CDR1 KGHSH and CDR2 LQKENI come from the germline V gene. CDR3 length: 11 residues. The DNA of the CDR3 is TGTGCCAGCTCCGGGTCAGATACGCAGTATTTT. Its translation is CASSGSDTQYF.

The chain uses TRBV7-2 and TRBJ2-3; D gene uncertain. The CDR3 is made up of 14 amino acids. Germline CDR1 is SGHTA and CDR2 is FQGNSA. Trimming removed 0 bases from V and 2 bases from J, with 6 bases in between. CDR3: CASSLARITDTQYF. For the CDR3, the DNA is TGTGCCAGCAGCTTAGCCAGAATCACAGATACGCAGTATTTT.

The gene calls are TRBV24-1 and TRBJ2-5, with 8 nucleotides matching TRBD2. From germline, CDR1 is KGHDR and CDR2 SFDVKD. This CDR3 is 15 amino acids long. V shed 4 bases and J 5 bases; nucleotides not matched to a gene: 8. In DNA, the CDR3 is TGTGCCACCAGTGACCTGACTAGCGTTGGGGAGACCCAGTACTTC. Its translation is CATSDLTSVGETQYF.

The chain has TRBV5-1 and TRBJ2-5; D perhaps matches TRBD2 (6 bases). This CDR3 contains 16 residues. V lost 0 bases, J lost 1 base, and 13 bases lay in between. CDR1 is SGHRS and CDR2 is YFSETQ in the germline V gene. The CDR3 loop reads CASSLVGGILQETQYF. The CDR3 DNA sequence: TGCGCCAGCAGCTTGGTTGGAGGGATCCTCCAAGAGACCCAGTACTTC.